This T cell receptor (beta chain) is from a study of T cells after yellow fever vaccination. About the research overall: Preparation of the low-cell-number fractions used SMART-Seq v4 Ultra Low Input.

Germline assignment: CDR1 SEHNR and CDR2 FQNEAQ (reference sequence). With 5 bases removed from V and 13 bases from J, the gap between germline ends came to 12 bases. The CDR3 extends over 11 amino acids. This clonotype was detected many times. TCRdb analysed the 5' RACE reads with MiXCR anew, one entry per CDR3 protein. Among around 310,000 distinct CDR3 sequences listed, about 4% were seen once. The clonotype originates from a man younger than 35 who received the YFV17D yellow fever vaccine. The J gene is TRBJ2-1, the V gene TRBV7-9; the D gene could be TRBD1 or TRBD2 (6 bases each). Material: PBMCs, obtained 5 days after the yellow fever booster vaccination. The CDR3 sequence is CASSPGGGQFF. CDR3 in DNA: TGTGCCAGCAGCCCCGGAGGGGGACAGTTCTTC.